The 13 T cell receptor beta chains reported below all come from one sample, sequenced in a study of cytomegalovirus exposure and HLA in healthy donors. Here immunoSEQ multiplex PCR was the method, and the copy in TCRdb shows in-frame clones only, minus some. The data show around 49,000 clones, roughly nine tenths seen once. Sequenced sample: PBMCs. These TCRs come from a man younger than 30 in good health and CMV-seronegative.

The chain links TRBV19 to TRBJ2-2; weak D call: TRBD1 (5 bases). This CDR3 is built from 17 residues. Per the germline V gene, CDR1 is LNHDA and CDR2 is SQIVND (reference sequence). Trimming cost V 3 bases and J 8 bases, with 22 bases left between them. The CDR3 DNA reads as TGTGCCAGTAGTATTCTTTACAGGACATCCGTCGAAGGGGAGCTGTTTTTT. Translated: CASSILYRTSVEGELFF.

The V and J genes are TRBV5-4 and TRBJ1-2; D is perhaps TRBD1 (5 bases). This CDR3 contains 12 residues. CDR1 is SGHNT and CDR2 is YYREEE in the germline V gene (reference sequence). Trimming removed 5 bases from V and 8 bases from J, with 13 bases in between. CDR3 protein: CASRGEEWGYTF. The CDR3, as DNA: TGTGCCAGCAGGGGGGAGGAATGGGGCTACACCTTC.

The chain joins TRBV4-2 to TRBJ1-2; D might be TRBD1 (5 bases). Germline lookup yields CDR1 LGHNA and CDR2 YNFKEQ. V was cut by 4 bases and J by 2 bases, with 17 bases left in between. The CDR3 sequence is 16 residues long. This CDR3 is CASSRGGGAHNYGYTF. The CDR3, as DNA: TGTGCCAGCAGCCGCGGGGGGGGAGCTCACAACTATGGCTACACCTTC.

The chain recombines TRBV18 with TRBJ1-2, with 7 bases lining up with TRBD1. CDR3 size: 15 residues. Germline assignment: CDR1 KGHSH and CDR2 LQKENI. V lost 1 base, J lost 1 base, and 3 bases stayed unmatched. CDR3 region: CASSPQTGVNYGYTF. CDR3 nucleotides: TGTGCCAGCTCACCACAAACAGGGGTTAACTATGGCTACACCTTC.

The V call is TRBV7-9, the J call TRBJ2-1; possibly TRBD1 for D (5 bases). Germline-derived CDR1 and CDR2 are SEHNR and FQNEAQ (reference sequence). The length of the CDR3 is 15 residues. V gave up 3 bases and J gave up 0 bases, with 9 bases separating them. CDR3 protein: CASSFDRSSYNEQFF. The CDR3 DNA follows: TGTGCCAGCAGCTTCGACAGAAGCTCCTACAATGAGCAGTTCTTC.

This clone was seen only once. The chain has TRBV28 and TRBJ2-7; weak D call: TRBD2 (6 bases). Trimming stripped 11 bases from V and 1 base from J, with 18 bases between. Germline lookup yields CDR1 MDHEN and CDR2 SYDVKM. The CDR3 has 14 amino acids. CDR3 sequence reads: CAGSRRGGSYEQYF. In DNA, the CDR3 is TGTGCCGGCTCACGGCGGGGAGGATCCTACGAGCAGTACTTC. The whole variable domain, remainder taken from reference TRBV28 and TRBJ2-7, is DVKVTQSSRYLVKRTGEKVFLECVQDMDHENMFWYRQDPGLGLRLIYFSYDVKMKEKGDIPEGYSVSREKKERFSLILESASTNQTSMYLCAGSRRGGSYEQYFGPGTRLTVT.

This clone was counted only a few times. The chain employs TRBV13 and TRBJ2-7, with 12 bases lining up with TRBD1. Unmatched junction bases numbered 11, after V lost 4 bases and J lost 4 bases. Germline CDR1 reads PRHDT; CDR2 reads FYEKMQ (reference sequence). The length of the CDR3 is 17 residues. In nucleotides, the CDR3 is TGTGCCAGCAGCTCCAAGACGACGGGACAGGGGGCTTACGAGCAGTACTTC. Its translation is CASSSKTTGQGAYEQYF.

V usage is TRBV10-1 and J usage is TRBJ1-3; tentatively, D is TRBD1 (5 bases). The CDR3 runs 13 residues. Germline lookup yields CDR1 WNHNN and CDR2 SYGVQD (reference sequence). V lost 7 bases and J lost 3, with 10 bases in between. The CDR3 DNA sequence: TGCGCCAGCACTCAGACAGTTGGAAACACCATATATTTT. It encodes CASTQTVGNTIYF.

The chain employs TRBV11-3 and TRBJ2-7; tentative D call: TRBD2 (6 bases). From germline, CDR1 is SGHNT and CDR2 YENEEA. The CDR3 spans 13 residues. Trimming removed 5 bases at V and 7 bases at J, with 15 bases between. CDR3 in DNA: TGTGCCAGCAGCCGTGGAGGGGCGGATGAGCAGTACTTC. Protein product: CASSRGGADEQYF.

The CDR3 DNA is TGTGCCAGCAGCTTAGAGCGGAACACCGGGGAGCTGTTTTTT. It encodes CASSLERNTGELFF. V is TRBV7-2 and J is TRBJ2-2; D gene unclear. There are 14 residues in the CDR3. With 1 base removed from V and 1 base from J, the gap between germline ends came to 4 bases. CDR1 and CDR2 (germline): SGHTA, FQGNSA. Supplemented by reference TRBV7-2 and TRBJ2-2, the full variable domain reads GAGVSQSPSNKVTEKGKDVELRCDPISGHTALYWYRQSLGQGLEFLIYFQGNSAPDKSGLPSDRFSAERTGGSVSTLTIQRTQQEDSAVYLCASSLERNTGELFFGEGSRLTVL.

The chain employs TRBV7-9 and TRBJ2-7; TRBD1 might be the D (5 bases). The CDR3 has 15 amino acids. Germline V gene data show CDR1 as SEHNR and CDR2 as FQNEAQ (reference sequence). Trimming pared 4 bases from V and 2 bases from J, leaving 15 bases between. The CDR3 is CASSSQDDRPYEQYF. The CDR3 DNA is TGTGCCAGCAGCTCCCAGGATGACAGACCCTACGAGCAGTACTTC.

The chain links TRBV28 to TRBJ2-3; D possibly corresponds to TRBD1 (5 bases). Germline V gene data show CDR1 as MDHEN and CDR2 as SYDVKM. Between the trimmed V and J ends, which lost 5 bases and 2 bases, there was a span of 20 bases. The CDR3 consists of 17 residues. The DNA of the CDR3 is TGTGCCAGCAGTCCCACCAACAGGTACCGCGACACAGATACGCAGTATTTT. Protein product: CASSPTNRYRDTDTQYF. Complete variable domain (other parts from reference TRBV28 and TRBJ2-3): DVKVTQSSRYLVKRTGEKVFLECVQDMDHENMFWYRQDPGLGLRLIYFSYDVKMKEKGDIPEGYSVSREKKERFSLILESASTNQTSMYLCASSPTNRYRDTDTQYFGPGTRLTVL.

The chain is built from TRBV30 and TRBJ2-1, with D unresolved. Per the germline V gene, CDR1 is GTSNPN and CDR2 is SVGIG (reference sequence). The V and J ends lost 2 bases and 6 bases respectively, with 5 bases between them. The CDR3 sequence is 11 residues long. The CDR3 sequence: CAWSSLNEQFF. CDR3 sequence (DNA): TGTGCCTGGAGTTCTCTCAATGAGCAGTTCTTC.